The 5 T cell receptor beta chains below come from one sample, sequenced in a study of post-analysis software for immune sequencing data. Study-level findings and limits: TRBV5-6, TRBV5-1 and TRBV20-1 were among roughly 5 TRBV segments more frequent in patients than controls.

Included in the TCR beta cDNA libraries were unique molecular identifiers. TCRdb used MiXCR to reprocess the PCR reads, holding one entry per CDR3 protein. The sample comprises 820,000 or so distinct CDR3 sequences, about 57% of which are singletons, and approximately 4.4% rests with the top ten. No antigen is known for these receptors. The sample comprised blood. Every receptor here comes from a girl aged 5-17 years with multiple sclerosis.

CDR3 amino acids: CASSKAIETQKNYEQYF. CDR3 nucleotides: TGTGCCAGCAGCAAAGCGATTGAGACGCAGAAGAACTACGAGCAGTACTTC. This chain uses TRBV21-1 with TRBJ2-4. Near its end, the DNA agrees better with TRBJ2-7, so the J call may be wrong. TRBV21-1 is a listed pseudogene. CDR3 length: 17 residues.

The chain links TRBV10-3 to TRBJ2-7; D may match TRBD1 or TRBD2 (5 bases each). This CDR3 contains 14 residues. With 4 bases removed from V and 1 base from J, the gap between germline ends came to 11 bases. Germline values: CDR1 ENHRY, CDR2 SYGVKD. The CDR3 nucleotides are TGTGCCATCAGTGTCGGGGACGTATCCTACGAGCAGTACTTC. It encodes CAISVGDVSYEQYF.

In its sample, this clonotype was seen a few times. V usage is TRBV7-9 and J usage is TRBJ2-1; possibly TRBD2 for D (7 bases). Trimming shortened V by 5 bases and J by 4 bases, and 15 bases separated the two germline ends. This CDR3 contains 15 residues. CDR1 and CDR2 (germline): SEHNR, FQNEAQ (reference sequence). The CDR3 DNA is TGTGCCAGCAGCCCAGGAGCGGGGACATACAATGAGCAGTTCTTC. This encodes CASSPGAGTYNEQFF. Supplemented by reference TRBV7-9 and TRBJ2-1, the full variable domain reads DTGVSQNPRHKITKRGQNVTFRCDPISEHNRLYWYRQTLGQGPEFLTYFQNEAQLEKSRLLSDRFSAERPKGSFSTLEIQRTEQGDSAMYLCASSPGAGTYNEQFFGPGTRLTVL.

The chain joins TRBV4-1 to TRBJ1-2; D is unresolved. From germline, CDR1 is MGHRA and CDR2 YSYEKL. Trimming removed 1 base from V and 2 bases from J, with 5 bases in between. This CDR3 has 13 residues. CDR3 protein: CASSQAANYGYTF. DNA for the CDR3: TGCGCCAGCAGCCAAGCAGCAAACTATGGCTACACCTTC.

This clonotype has more than one count but fewer than ten. This chain connects TRBV6-5 to TRBJ1-2; D is possibly TRBD1 (6 bases). The CDR3 has 15 amino acids. The germline V gene encodes CDR1 MNHEY and CDR2 SVGAGI. V lost 0 bases and J 4 bases, leaving 12 bases between the germline ends. This CDR3 reads CASSYSSRGTYGYTF. Written as DNA, the CDR3 is TGTGCCAGCAGTTACTCGAGCAGGGGAACCTATGGCTACACCTTC.